The 10 T cell receptor beta chains reported below all come from one sample, sequenced in a study of T cell responses to AZD1222 COVID-19 vaccine. TCRdb's table, derived via immunoSEQ multiplex PCR, lists solely in-frame clones and lacks some. The sample consists of around 70,000 clones, 85% of them appearing once. The sample in question was peripheral blood, obtained on day 0 of AZD1222 vaccination. The origin of the receptors is an adult in good health.

The rearrangement joins TRBV5-6 to TRBJ2-1; D call uncertain. This CDR3 has 11 residues. Germline-derived CDR1 and CDR2 are SGHDT and YYEEEE. The V and J ends lost 2 bases and 10 bases respectively, with 7 bases between them. The CDR3 nucleotides read TGTGCCAGCAGCTTCGAAGGGGAGCAGTTCTTC. This encodes CASSFEGEQFF.

The chain joins TRBV6-6 to TRBJ1-1, with 7 nucleotides matching TRBD1. This CDR3 spans 17 amino acids. CDR1 and CDR2 (germline): MNHNY, SVGAGI (reference sequence). The V segment lost 5 bases and the J segment 1 base; nucleotides outside the gene matches: 13. The CDR3 here is CASSRNRLTGANTEAFF. As DNA, the CDR3 is TGTGCCAGCAGTCGAAATCGCCTAACAGGGGCGAACACTGAAGCTTTCTTT.

This chain links TRBV7-2 with TRBJ1-1, with no clear D. The CDR3 totals 14 residues. Germline values: CDR1 SGHTA, CDR2 FQGNSA. V dropped 2 bases and J dropped 1 base, with 8 bases sitting between them. CDR3 bases: TGTGCCAGCAGCTTAAACAGACCGAACACTGAAGCTTTCTTT. Amino acids: CASSLNRPNTEAFF.

This chain joins TRBV6-1 and TRBJ2-3; 11 nucleotides agree with TRBD2. The ends lost 2 bases at V and 1 base at J; junction bases unmatched: 5. CDR1 MNHNS and CDR2 SASEGT come from the germline V gene. This CDR3 region has 17 residues. The CDR3 reads CASSEHKTSGGTDTQYF. The CDR3 bases are TGTGCCAGCAGTGAACATAAGACTAGCGGGGGCACAGATACGCAGTATTTT.

The rearrangement links TRBV5-1 to TRBJ1-2; D gene ambiguous. Per the germline V gene, CDR1 is SGHRS and CDR2 is YFSETQ. V was clipped by 7 bases and J by 2 bases, with 15 bases between them. The CDR3 has 14 amino acids. CDR3 sequence reads: CASYGDDPNYGYTF. CDR3 nucleotide sequence: TGCGCCAGCTACGGTGACGACCCAAACTATGGCTACACCTTC.

The chain's CDR3 is CASSLAGGVLYEQYF. In DNA, the CDR3 is TGTGCCAGCAGCTTAGCGGGGGGGGTCCTATACGAGCAGTACTTC. V is TRBV11-2 and J is TRBJ2-7; 8 nucleotides agree with TRBD2. CDR1 and CDR2 (germline): SGHAT, FQNNGV. Trimming took 1 base from V and 4 from J; bases not matched to a gene: 6. The CDR3 covers 15 residues.

CDR3 loop: CASSRTGPGELFF. The CDR3 DNA reads as TGTGCCAGCAGCCGGACAGGGCCCGGGGAGCTGTTTTTT. The chain links TRBV11-3 to TRBJ2-2; TRBD1 agrees at 8 bases. V lost 5 bases to trimming and J lost 6 bases; unmatched junction nucleotides: 2. There are 13 residues in the CDR3. Germline V gene sequence: CDR1 SGHNT, CDR2 YENEEA.

This chain uses TRBV9 with TRBJ2-1; D is ambiguous. Trimming cost V 4 bases and J 0 bases, with 11 bases left between them. The CDR3 runs to 15 residues. Germline CDR1 is SGDLS and CDR2 is YYNGEE. The CDR3 region has the DNA TGTGCCAGCAGCTTGACACCGAGCTCCTACAATGAGCAGTTCTTC. Protein product: CASSLTPSSYNEQFF.

The rearrangement joins TRBV12-3 or TRBV12-4 to TRBJ1-3, with D unclear. This CDR3 comprises 11 residues. V lost 6 bases and J 8 bases, leaving 8 bases between the germline ends. In nucleotides, the CDR3 is TGTGCCAGCAGGGTAGGAGACACCATATATTTT. It encodes CASRVGDTIYF.

There are a few counts of this clone. The V and J genes are TRBV6-5 and TRBJ1-4; D is ambiguous. Trimming left V 6 bases short and J 5 bases short, with 13 bases between. The CDR3 spans 14 residues. Germline CDR1 is MNHEY and CDR2 is SVGAGI. The CDR3, as DNA: TGTGCCAGCAGCCCCAACGTGGGGAATGAAAAACTGTTTTTT. This encodes CASSPNVGNEKLFF.